Following are 19 T cell receptor beta chains from one sample sequenced in a study of post-analysis software for immune sequencing data. Libraries were made from TCR beta cDNA, and they carried unique molecular identifiers. TCRdb re-derived calls from the PCR reads in MiXCR, one entry per CDR3 protein. The sample holds about 770,000 distinct CDR3 sequences; roughly 50% are singletons and the top ten take just under 5%. Study-level points and caveats: Among roughly 5 TRBV segments more frequent in patients than controls were TRBV5-6, TRBV5-1 and TRBV20-1.

These TCRs' antigens remain unknown. Material for sequencing was blood. The source is a girl between 10 and 17 years old with multiple sclerosis.

This clonotype was counted a few times. This chain joins TRBV3-1 and TRBJ1-2; 8 bases map to TRBD1. The CDR3 has 14 residues. V gave up 5 bases and J gave up 2 bases; unmatched junction bases: 4. Germline V lookup: CDR1 LGHDT, CDR2 YNNKEL (reference sequence). For the CDR3, the DNA is TGTGCCAGCAGCACGGGACAGGCGAACTATGGCTACACCTTC. Protein sequence: CASSTGQANYGYTF.

The chain carries TRBV5-1 and TRBJ2-5; 7 bases are a match to TRBD2. The V gene end was trimmed by 5 bases and the J gene end by 8 bases; junction bases not matched to a gene: 15. Germline values: CDR1 SGHRS, CDR2 YFSETQ. The CDR3 is 15 amino acids. The CDR3 DNA reads TGCGCCAGCAGAGACGATTTCAGCGGCGGGGGTACCCAGTACTTC. This translates into CASRDDFSGGGTQYF.

This chain connects TRBV6-5 to TRBJ1-2, with D tentatively TRBD1 (5 bases). Trimming shortened V by 4 bases and J by 0 bases, and 12 bases separated the two germline ends. Germline CDR1 reads MNHEY; CDR2 reads SVGAGI. The CDR3 spans 15 residues. The CDR3 loop reads CASSSRGQSNYGYTF. CDR3 in DNA: TGTGCCAGCAGTTCACGGGGCCAGTCTAACTATGGCTACACCTTC.

V usage is TRBV21-1 and J usage is TRBJ2-1; the table gives TRBD2 as D, unverified against the DNA. TRBV21-1 is a listed pseudogene. The CDR3 has 16 amino acids. The DNA of the CDR3 is TGTGCCACCCCGGATAGCGGGAGGGGGGACTACAATGAGCAGTTCTTC. As protein: CATPDSGRGDYNEQFF.

This chain links TRBV11-1 with TRBJ2-5; D gene uncertain. This CDR3 is built from 12 residues. V lost 5 bases to trimming and J lost 0 bases, with 4 bases between them. Germline V lookup: CDR1 SGHAT, CDR2 FQDESV (reference sequence). The CDR3 DNA reads as TGTGCCAGCAGCGAATACCAAGAGACCCAGTACTTC. Translated: CASSEYQETQYF.

The J gene is TRBJ2-1, the V gene TRBV9, with 10 nucleotides matching TRBD2. V shed 3 bases, J shed 7 bases, and the junction held 7 bases outside the gene matches. This CDR3 comprises 15 residues. Germline V lookup: CDR1 SGDLS, CDR2 YYNGEE. This CDR3 reads CASSASGSRGNEQFF. The CDR3 DNA is TGTGCCAGCAGCGCTAGCGGGAGCCGCGGGAATGAGCAGTTCTTC.

The chain combines TRBV5-1 with TRBJ2-3; TRBD2 aligns across 9 bases. J was trimmed by 3 bases and V by 0 bases; bases with no gene match: 5. The CDR3 consists of 16 residues. From germline, CDR1 is SGHRS and CDR2 YFSETQ. The CDR3 DNA is TGCGCCAGCAGCTTGGGACTAGCGGTCGTGACAGATACGCAGTATTTT. Translating it yields CASSLGLAVVTDTQYF.

The J gene is TRBJ2-3, the V gene TRBV15, with 10 bases identical to TRBD2. The CDR3 has 16 amino acids. CDR1 LNHNV and CDR2 YYDKDF come from the germline V gene (reference sequence). J gave up 1 base and V 4 bases, and 5 bases lay outside the gene matches. The CDR3 nucleotides read TGTGCCACCAGCAAAGACCTAGCGGGAGGCACAGATACGCAGTATTTT. Translated: CATSKDLAGGTDTQYF.

The chain combines TRBV7-2 with TRBJ2-3; 8 bases align to TRBD2. Germline CDR1 is SGHTA and CDR2 is FQGNSA. CDR3 length equals 15 residues. The junction had 9 bases not matched to a gene; V was cut back by 8 bases and J by 2 bases. The CDR3 is CASGHGGRSTDTQYF. In DNA form, the CDR3 reads TGTGCCAGCGGGCATGGCGGGAGGTCCACAGATACGCAGTATTTT.

Concerning this clonotype: The germline gene is not matched at one end of the junction; a read error may be the cause. The rearrangement joins TRBV20-1 to TRBJ2-7, with D tentatively TRBD2 (5 bases). Per germline, CDR1 DFQATT and CDR2 SNEGSKA (reference sequence). This CDR3 comprises 13 residues. The CDR3 DNA is TGCAGTGCGAGAGAGGGCAGCCACTACGAGCAGTACTTC. This sequence encodes CSAREGSHYEQYF.

This clonotype was found a few times. V is TRBV7-2 and J is TRBJ2-7; TRBD2 matches at 7 bases. The junction had 19 bases not matched to a gene; V was cut back by 5 bases and J by 3 bases. The CDR3 runs to 18 residues. Germline loops: CDR1 SGHTA, CDR2 FQGNSA. CDR3 protein: CASSVTALAVKNHYEQYF. CDR3 nucleotides: TGTGCCAGCAGCGTAACGGCCCTAGCGGTTAAAAATCACTACGAGCAGTACTTC.

J is TRBJ2-7 and V is TRBV20-1; TRBD2 matches at 8 bases. The DNA end is a closer match to TRBJ2-5, so the J assignment may be wrong. Germline CDR1 and CDR2: DFQATT and SNEGSKA (reference sequence). This CDR3 region has 14 residues. CDR3 sequence: CSARAGGLGETQYF. The CDR3 DNA reads as TGCAGTGCTAGGGCGGGGGGCTTGGGGGAGACCCAGTACTTC.

The rearrangement uses TRBV20-1 and TRBJ1-1; D is perhaps TRBD1 (6 bases). CDR3 length: 12 amino acids. Germline CDR1 reads DFQATT; CDR2 reads SNEGSKA (reference sequence). Trimming stripped 3 bases from V and 3 bases from J, with 8 bases between. The CDR3 region has the DNA TGCAGTGCTAGTAGGACAGACACTGAAGCTTTCTTT. It specifies CSASRTDTEAFF.

V is TRBV29-1 and J is TRBJ2-2; maybe TRBD2 (5 bases). Germline V gives CDR1 SQVTM, CDR2 ANQGSEA. The ends were cut back, 6 bases at V and 7 bases at J, with 21 bases in the middle. CDR3 length: 15 amino acids. DNA of the CDR3: TGCAGCGTGGCTGACCTGGGAGACCCCAGCGGGGAGCTGTTTTTT. It is translated as CSVADLGDPSGELFF.

V and J are TRBV20-1 and TRBJ2-5; the match to TRBD2 covers 8 bases. The V segment lost 0 bases and the J segment 5 bases; nucleotides outside the gene matches: 11. There are 16 residues in the CDR3. Germline V lookup: CDR1 DFQATT, CDR2 SNEGSKA (reference sequence). For the CDR3, the DNA is TGCAGTGCTAGAGAATATAGGGGACTAGTTCTGGAGACCCAGTACTTC. This translates into CSAREYRGLVLETQYF.

This chain links TRBV29-1 with TRBJ1-2; TRBD1 might be the D (5 bases). Germline values: CDR1 SQVTM, CDR2 ANQGSEA. This CDR3 is 12 amino acids long. The CDR3: CTAWQGGSGYTF. The CDR3 nucleotides read TGCACCGCTTGGCAGGGCGGGAGTGGCTACACCTTC.

The rearrangement links TRBV12-3 or TRBV12-4 to TRBJ1-2; D is perhaps TRBD1 (6 bases). V gave up 6 bases and J gave up 8 bases, with 13 bases separating them. The CDR3 sequence is 12 residues long. The CDR3 nucleotides are TGTGCCAGCAGGTTACAGGGCTCGGGCTACACCTTC. The encoded protein is CASRLQGSGYTF.

The J gene is TRBJ2-3, the V gene TRBV7-9, with D possibly TRBD1 on 6 matching bases. This CDR3 is built from 16 residues. The V gene's germline CDR1 is SEHNR and CDR2 FQNEAQ (reference sequence). V dropped 6 bases and J dropped 5 bases, with 21 bases sitting between them. As DNA, the CDR3 is TGTGCCAGCAGGCGAGGGGAGACCTCAGGGGAAGATACGCAGTATTTT. Amino acid sequence: CASRRGETSGEDTQYF. Looking up the rest from reference TRBV7-9 and TRBJ2-3 gives the full variable domain: DTGVSQNPRHKITKRGQNVTFRCDPISEHNRLYWYRQTLGQGPEFLTYFQNEAQLEKSRLLSDRFSAERPKGSFSTLEIQRTEQGDSAMYLCASRRGETSGEDTQYFGPGTRLTVL.

The chain has TRBV29-1 and TRBJ2-1; 10 positions match TRBD1. This CDR3 has 14 amino acids. Trimming cost V 5 bases and J 3 bases; bases outside gene matches: 4. CDR1 is SQVTM and CDR2 is ANQGSEA in the germline V gene. In DNA form, the CDR3 reads TGCAGCGTTCCCGGACAGGGGGACTACAATGAGCAGTTCTTC. This translates into CSVPGQGDYNEQFF.